This T cell receptor (beta chain) was identified in a study of T cell repertoires in cytomegalovirus infection. Study context: An indication of both CMV infection and matching HLA type came from public TCR beta signatures.

The table lists this clonotype with many counts. Its antigen remains unidentified. General observations from the study: Predominance within the ex vivo response was attributable to HLA-C-restricted CMV-specific TCR beta clonotypes.

TCRdb called the reads again in MiXCR, with one record for every CDR3 protein. Of around 300,000 distinct CDR3 sequences in the sample, 8% to 10% were seen once. Germline-derived CDR1 and CDR2 are SGHVS and FNYEAQ. This CDR3 region has 15 residues. V was clipped by 5 bases and J by 7 bases; unmatched bases: 8. The genes are TRBV7-6 and TRBJ2-1; 10 bases line up with TRBD2. The sequenced material came from PBMCs. The sequence was obtained from a human donor in good health (CMV status not recorded). Some clones in this sample may be carry-over from other donors' samples. CDR3 DNA sequence: TGTGCCAGCAGCCGACCGGGACTAGCGAATAATGAGCAGTTCTTC. This sequence encodes CASSRPGLANNEQFF. The full variable domain, with the rest looked up from reference TRBV7-6 and TRBJ2-1, is GAGVSQSPRYKVTKRGQDVALRCDPISGHVSLYWYRQALGQGPEFLTYFNYEAQQDKSGLPNDRFSAERPEGSISTLTIQRTEQRDSAMYRCASSRPGLANNEQFFGPGTRLTVL.